This T cell receptor beta chain comes out of a study of blood T cell repertoires in COVID-19. Generated by immunoSEQ multiplex PCR, the TCRdb table keeps only in-frame clones and is missing some. Counted here are roughly 150,000 clones, 70% to 90% occurring once; the ten biggest clones make up 5.4%. CDR3 length: 11 amino acids. The germline V gene has CDR1 LGHDT and CDR2 YNNKEL (reference sequence). V was shortened by 1 base and J by 6 bases, with 4 bases between the two germline ends. The receptor comes from a woman in her forties or fifties with COVID-19, enrolled during active disease. The rearrangement links TRBV3-1 (or the pseudogene TRBV3-2) to TRBJ2-7; D remains ambiguous. What was sequenced was peripheral blood. Here the CDR3 reads CASSQVSEQYF. CDR3 coding DNA: TGTGCCAGCAGCCAAGTGAGCGAGCAGTACTTC.